This TCR beta chain was captured by sequencing in a study of control samples from healthy donors and cancer patients. Some clones are missing from TCRdb's copy, which holds only in-frame ones; the method was immunoSEQ multiplex PCR. The table records around 150,000 clones, roughly 95% of them present only once. The CDR3 has 15 amino acids. The germline V gene has CDR1 MNHEY and CDR2 SVGEGT. With 5 bases clipped from V and 7 bases from J, the junction kept 9 bases outside the gene matches. The J gene is TRBJ2-1, the V gene TRBV6-2 or TRBV6-3, with TRBD1 matching 9 bases. What was sequenced was blood. The receptor was derived from a woman aged 25 to 39 in good health. This CDR3 is CASSPGQGRGNEQFF. CDR3 DNA: TGTGCCAGCAGTCCCGGACAGGGGCGCGGGAATGAGCAGTTCTTC.